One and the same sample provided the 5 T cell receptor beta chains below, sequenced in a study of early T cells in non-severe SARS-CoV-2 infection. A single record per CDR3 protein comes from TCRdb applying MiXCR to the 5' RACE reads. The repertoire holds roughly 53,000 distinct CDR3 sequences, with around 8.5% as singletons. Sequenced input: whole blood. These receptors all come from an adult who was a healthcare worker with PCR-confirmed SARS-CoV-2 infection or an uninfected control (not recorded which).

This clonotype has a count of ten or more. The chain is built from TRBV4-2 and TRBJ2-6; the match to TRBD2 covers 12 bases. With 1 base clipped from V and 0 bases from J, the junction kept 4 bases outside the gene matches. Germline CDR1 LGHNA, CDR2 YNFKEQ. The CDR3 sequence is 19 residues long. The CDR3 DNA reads TGTGCCAGCAGCCAAGTCCCGGGACTAGCGGGCTCTGGGGCCAACGTCCTGACTTTC. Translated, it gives CASSQVPGLAGSGANVLTF.

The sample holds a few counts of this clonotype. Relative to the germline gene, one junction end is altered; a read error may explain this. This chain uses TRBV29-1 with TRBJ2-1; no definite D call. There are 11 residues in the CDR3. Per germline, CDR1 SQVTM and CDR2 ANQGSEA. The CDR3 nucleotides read TGCAGCGTGGAAGTACCCAATGAGCAGTTCTTC. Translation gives CSVEVPNEQFF.

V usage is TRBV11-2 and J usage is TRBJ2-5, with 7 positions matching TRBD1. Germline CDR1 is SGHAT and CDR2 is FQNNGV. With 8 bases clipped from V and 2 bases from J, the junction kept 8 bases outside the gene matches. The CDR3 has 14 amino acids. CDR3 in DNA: TGTGCCAGCTTGGCTAAGGGGGCACAAGAGACCCAGTACTTC. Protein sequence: CASLAKGAQETQYF.

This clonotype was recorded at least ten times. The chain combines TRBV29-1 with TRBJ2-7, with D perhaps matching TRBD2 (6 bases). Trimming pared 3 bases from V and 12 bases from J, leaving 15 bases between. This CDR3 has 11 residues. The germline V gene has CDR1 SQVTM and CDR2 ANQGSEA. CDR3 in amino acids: CSVDSGWGVYF. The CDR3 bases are TGCAGCGTTGATTCCGGGTGGGGGGTGTACTTC.

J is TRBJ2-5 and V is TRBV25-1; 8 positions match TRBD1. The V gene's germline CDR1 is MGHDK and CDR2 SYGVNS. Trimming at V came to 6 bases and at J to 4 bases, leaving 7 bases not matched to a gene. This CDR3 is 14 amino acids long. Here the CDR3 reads CASSLGQGRETQYF. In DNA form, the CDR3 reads TGTGCCAGCAGCCTCGGACAGGGAAGAGAGACCCAGTACTTC.